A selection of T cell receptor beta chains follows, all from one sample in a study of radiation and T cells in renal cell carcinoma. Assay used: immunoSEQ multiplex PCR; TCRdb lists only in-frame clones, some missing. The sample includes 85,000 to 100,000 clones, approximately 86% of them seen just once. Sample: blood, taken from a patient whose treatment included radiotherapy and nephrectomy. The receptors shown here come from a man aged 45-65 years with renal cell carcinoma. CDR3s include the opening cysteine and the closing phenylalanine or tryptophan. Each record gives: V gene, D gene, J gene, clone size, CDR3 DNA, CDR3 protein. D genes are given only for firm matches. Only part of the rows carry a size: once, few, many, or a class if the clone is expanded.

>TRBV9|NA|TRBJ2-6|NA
TGTGCCAGCAGCGTAGCGGGGTGGGGCTCTGGGGCCAACGTCCTGACTTTC
CASSVAGWGSGANVLTF
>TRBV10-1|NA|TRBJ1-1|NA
TGCGCCAGCAGTGAGTCGGGAGTCTTATACACTGAAGCTTTCTTT
CASSESGVLYTEAFF
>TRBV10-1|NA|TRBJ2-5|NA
TGCGCCAGCAGTGGGCCCCGAGGGACCCAGTACTTC
CASSGPRGTQYF
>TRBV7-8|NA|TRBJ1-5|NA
TGTGCCAGCAGCTTAGGTACCAATAGCAATCAGCCCCAGCATTTT
CASSLGTNSNQPQHF
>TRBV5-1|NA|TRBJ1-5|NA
TGCGCCAGCAGCTTAAACGGGGGGGATCAGCCCCAGCATTTT
CASSLNGGDQPQHF
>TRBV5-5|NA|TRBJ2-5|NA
TGTGCCAGCAGCTTGGCCATGGACAAAGAGACCCAGTACTTC
CASSLAMDKETQYF
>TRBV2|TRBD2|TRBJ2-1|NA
TGTGCCAGCAGTGAACTAGCGGTGTTCTTC
CASSELAVFF
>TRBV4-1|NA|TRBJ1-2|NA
TGCGCCAGCAGCCAAGAGGTCGGCGCTAACTATGGCTACACCTTC
CASSQEVGANYGYTF
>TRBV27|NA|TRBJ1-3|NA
TGTGCCTCCTCGCCAATCCAGGGTTCACACACCATATATTTT
CASSPIQGSHTIYF
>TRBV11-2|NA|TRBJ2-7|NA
TGTGCCAGCAGGCACATGGTTCGCCAGGGGATCTCCTACGAGCAGTACTTC
CASRHMVRQGISYEQYF
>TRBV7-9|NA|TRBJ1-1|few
TGTGCCAGCAGCTTAGTTGTGGAGAACACTGAAGCTTTCTTT
CASSLVVENTEAFF
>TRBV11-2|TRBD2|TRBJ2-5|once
TGTGCCAGCAGCTTAGGATCATCTAGCGGGGGGACCCAAGAGACCCAGTACTTC
CASSLGSSSGGTQETQYF
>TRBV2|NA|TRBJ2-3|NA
TGTGTCTTTAATCGGGGTGATGGACCAGATACGCAGTATTTT
CVFNRGDGPDTQYF
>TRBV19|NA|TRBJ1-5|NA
TGTGCCAGTAGTATGGGACAACTCAATCAGCCCCAGCATTTT
CASSMGQLNQPQHF
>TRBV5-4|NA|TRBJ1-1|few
TGTGCCAGCAGCTTGGCGGACACTGAAGCTTTCTTT
CASSLADTEAFF
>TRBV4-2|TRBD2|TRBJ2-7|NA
TGTGCCAGCAGCCAAGACGAGACTAGCGGGTTTGAGCAGTACTTC
CASSQDETSGFEQYF
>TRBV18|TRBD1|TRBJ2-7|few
TGTGCCAGCTCACCAGGGACAGGGTCAATAGGATACGAGCAGTACTTC
CASSPGTGSIGYEQYF
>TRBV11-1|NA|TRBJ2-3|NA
TGTGCCAGCAGCTTGAGGAGGGGACCTTCAGATACGCAGTATTTT
CASSLRRGPSDTQYF
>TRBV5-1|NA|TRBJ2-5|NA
TGCGCCAGCAGCCTCACAGGAGGGAATATTGTAGAGACCCAGTACTTC
CASSLTGGNIVETQYF
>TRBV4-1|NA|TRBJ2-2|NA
TGCGCCAGCAGCCAAGATGCGAACACCGGGGAGCTGTTTTTT
CASSQDANTGELFF
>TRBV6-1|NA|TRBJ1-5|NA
TGTGCCAGCAGCTCTTCGCTCGATCAGCCCCAGCATTTT
CASSSSLDQPQHF
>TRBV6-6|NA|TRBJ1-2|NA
TGTGCCAGTAACCCCACGGCGAACTATGGCTACACCTTC
CASNPTANYGYTF
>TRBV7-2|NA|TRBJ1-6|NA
TGTGCCAGCAGCTATCAGACCTCACCCCTCCACTTT
CASSYQTSPLHF
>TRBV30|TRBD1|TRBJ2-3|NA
TGTGCCTGGAGTGAGGGGGCCAGGGGAACAGATACGCAGTATTTT
CAWSEGARGTDTQYF
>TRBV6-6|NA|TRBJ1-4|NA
TGTGCCTCCAGGGAGGGAAATGAGGAAAAACTGTTTTTT
CASREGNEEKLFF
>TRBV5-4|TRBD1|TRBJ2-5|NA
TGTGCCAGCAGCCGGTTGGGACAGAACTACCAAGAGACCCAGTACTTC
CASSRLGQNYQETQYF
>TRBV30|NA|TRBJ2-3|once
TGTGCCTGGAGCATCTCAGGGGGCACAGATACGCAGTATTTT
CAWSISGGTDTQYF
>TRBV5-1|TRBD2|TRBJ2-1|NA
TGCGCCAGCAGCTTGGCTAGCGGTACCTACAATGAGCAGTTCTTC
CASSLASGTYNEQFF
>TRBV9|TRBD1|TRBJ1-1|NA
TGTGCCAGCAGCGGTCCAGGGGGGAACACTGAAGCTTTCTTT
CASSGPGGNTEAFF
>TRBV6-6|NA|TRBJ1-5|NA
TGTGCCAGCAGTTACACCGGGACCAAAAATCAGCCCCAGCATTTT
CASSYTGTKNQPQHF
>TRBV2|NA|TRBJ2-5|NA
TGTGCCAGCAAGCCCGACCAAGAGACCCAGTACTTC
CASKPDQETQYF
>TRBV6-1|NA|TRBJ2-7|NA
TGTGCCAGCAGTGCCAACCGGGACGGAAAATACGAGCAGTACTTC
CASSANRDGKYEQYF
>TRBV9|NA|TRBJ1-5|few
TGTGCCAGCAGCGCCGGACACAATCAGCCCCAGCATTTT
CASSAGHNQPQHF
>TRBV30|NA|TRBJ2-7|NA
TGTGCCTGGAGCGGTATATACGAGCAGTACTTC
CAWSGIYEQYF
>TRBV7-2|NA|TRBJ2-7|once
TGTGCCAGCAGCCACCGGGGACACCCCTCCTACGAGCAGTACTTC
CASSHRGHPSYEQYF
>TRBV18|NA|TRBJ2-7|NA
TGTGCCAGCTCACCATCCGGGGGTAACGAGCAGTACTTC
CASSPSGGNEQYF
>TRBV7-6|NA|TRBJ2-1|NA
TGTGCCAGCAGCGCCGGGACGTCATCCTACAATGAGCAGTTCTTC
CASSAGTSSYNEQFF
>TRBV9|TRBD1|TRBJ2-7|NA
TGTGCCAGCAGCGTAGCCCCCGGACAGGGCTACGAGCAGTACTTC
CASSVAPGQGYEQYF
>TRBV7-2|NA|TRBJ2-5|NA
TGTGCCAGCAGCGACCCCCCCAGGGGATCAGAGACCCAGTACTTC
CASSDPPRGSETQYF
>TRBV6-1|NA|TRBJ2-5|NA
TGTGCCAGCACCCAAACCCGCAGGGAGACCCAGTACTTC
CASTQTRRETQYF
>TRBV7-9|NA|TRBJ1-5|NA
TGTGCCAGCGGGCGTGGCAATCAGCCCCAGCATTTT
CASGRGNQPQHF